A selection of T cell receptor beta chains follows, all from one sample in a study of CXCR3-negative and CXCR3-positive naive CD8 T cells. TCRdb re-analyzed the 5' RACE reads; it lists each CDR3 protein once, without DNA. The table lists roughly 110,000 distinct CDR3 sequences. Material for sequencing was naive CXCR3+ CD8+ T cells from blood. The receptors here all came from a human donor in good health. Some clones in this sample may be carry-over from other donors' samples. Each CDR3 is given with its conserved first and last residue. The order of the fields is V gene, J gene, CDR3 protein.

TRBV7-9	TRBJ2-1	CASSKGLAGVRNEQFF
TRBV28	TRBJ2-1	CASSLGLRNSYNEQFF
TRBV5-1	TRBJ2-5	CASSWAGGFGETQYF
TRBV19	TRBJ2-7	CASSRVMRDEQYF
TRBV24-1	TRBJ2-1	CATSDGTGGNEQFF
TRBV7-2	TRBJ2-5	CASSLGGYNQETQYF
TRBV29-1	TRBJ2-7	CSVAGSRAEQYF
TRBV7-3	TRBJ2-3	CASSLSSGQGADTQYF
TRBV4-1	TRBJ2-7	CASSPAGGNYEQYF
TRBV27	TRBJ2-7	CASSFEPRSSYEQYF